This T cell receptor beta chain was observed in a study of cytomegalovirus exposure and HLA in healthy donors. It was with 60 Vbeta and 13 Jbeta primers that the PCR ran. Clones were read by immunoSEQ multiplex PCR, and TCRdb kept only the in-frame ones, dropping some. Of fewer than 150,000 clones in the sample, approximately 77% are singletons; the top ten hold 4.5% to 6%. About this clone: Its specificity is unknown.

Germline V gives CDR1 SGHTA, CDR2 FQGNSA. The CDR3 extends over 16 amino acids. The germline V and J ends were trimmed by 2 bases and 6 bases, with 17 bases remaining between them. Study observations and caveats: V- and J-gene trimming in TCR beta was tied to a missense DCLRE1C variant by an analysis performed later.

The V call is TRBV7-2, the J call TRBJ2-4; TRBD2 might be the D (6 bases). This TCR derives from a woman in her fifties or sixties in good health and CMV-seronegative. The sequenced sample consisted of PBMCs. DNA for the CDR3: TGTGCCAGCAGCTTAATGGTTGGAGGGGTTGGAAACATTCAGTACTTC. As protein: CASSLMVGGVGNIQYF.